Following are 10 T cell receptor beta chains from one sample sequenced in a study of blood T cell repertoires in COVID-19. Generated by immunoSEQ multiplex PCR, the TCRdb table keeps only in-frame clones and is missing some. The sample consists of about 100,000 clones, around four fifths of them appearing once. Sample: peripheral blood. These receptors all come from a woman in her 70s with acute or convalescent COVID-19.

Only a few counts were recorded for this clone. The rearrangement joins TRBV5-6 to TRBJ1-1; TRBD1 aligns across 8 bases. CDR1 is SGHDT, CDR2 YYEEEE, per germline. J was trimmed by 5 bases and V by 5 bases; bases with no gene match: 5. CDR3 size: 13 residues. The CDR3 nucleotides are TGTGCCAGCAGAGGACAGGGAGGGACTGAAGCTTTCTTT. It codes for CASRGQGGTEAFF.

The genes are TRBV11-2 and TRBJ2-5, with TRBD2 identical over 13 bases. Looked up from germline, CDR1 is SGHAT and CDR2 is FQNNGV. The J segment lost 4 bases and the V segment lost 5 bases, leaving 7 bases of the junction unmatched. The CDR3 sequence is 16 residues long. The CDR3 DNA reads TGTGCCAGCAGCCACGGGACTAGCGGGGATGGAGAGACCCAGTACTTC. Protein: CASSHGTSGDGETQYF.

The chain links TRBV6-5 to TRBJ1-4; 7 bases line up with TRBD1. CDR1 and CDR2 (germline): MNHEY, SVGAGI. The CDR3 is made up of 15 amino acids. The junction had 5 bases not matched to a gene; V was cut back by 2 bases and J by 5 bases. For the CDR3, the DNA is TGTGCCAGCAGTTACGGGGGACAGCCGAATGAAAAACTGTTTTTT. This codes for CASSYGGQPNEKLFF.

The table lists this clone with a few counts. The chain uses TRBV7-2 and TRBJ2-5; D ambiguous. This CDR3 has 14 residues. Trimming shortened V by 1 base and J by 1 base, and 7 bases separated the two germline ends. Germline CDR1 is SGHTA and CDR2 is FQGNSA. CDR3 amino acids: CASSLDGSQETQYF. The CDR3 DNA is TGTGCCAGCAGCTTAGATGGCAGCCAAGAGACCCAGTACTTC.

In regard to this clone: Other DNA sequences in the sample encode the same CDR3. The CDR3 here is CASSSGTGNTEAFF. The CDR3 coding sequence is TGTGCCAGCAGTTCGGGGACAGGGAACACTGAAGCTTTCTTT. V and J are TRBV6-5 and TRBJ1-1; 8 bases fit TRBD1. The CDR3 extends over 14 amino acids. Germline loops: CDR1 MNHEY, CDR2 SVGAGI. The V and J ends lost 4 bases and 1 base, in that order; junction bases with no gene match: 2.

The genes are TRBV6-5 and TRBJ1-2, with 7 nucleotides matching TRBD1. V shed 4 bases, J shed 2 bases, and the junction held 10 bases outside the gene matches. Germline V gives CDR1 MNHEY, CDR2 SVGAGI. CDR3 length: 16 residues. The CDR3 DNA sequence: TGTGCCAGCAGTTCCCCTAAGACAGGGTACAACTATGGCTACACCTTC. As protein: CASSSPKTGYNYGYTF.

The CDR3 here is CASSSPGLERTEAFF. Written as DNA, the CDR3 is TGTGCCAGCAGCTCTCCGGGACTCGAGAGGACTGAAGCTTTCTTT. The chain joins TRBV7-9 to TRBJ1-1; D perhaps matches TRBD1 (5 bases). CDR1 and CDR2 from the germline V gene are SEHNR and FQNEAQ (reference sequence). The CDR3 runs to 15 residues. The V end lost 4 bases, the J end lost 5 bases, and 17 bases lay between the germline ends.

In nucleotides, the CDR3 is TGTGCCAGCAGCTCCGACAGGGTATACGAGCAGTACTTC. As protein: CASSSDRVYEQYF. V usage is TRBV11-2 and J usage is TRBJ2-7, with 7 nucleotides matching TRBD1. The CDR3 sequence is 13 residues long. Losses at the gene ends were 4 bases for V and 4 bases for J; bases not matched to a gene: 4. Germline V gene sequence: CDR1 SGHAT, CDR2 FQNNGV. Based on the CDR3 plus reference TRBV11-2 and TRBJ2-7, the full variable domain is EAGVAQSPRYKIIEKRQSVAFWCNPISGHATLYWYQQILGQGPKLLIQFQNNGVVDDSQLPKDRFSAERLKGVDSTLKIQPAKLEDSAVYLCASSSDRVYEQYFGPGTRLTVT.

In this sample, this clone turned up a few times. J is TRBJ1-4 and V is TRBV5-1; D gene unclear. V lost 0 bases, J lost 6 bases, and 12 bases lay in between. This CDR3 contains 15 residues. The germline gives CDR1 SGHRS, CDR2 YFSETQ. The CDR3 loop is CASSLGGAPDEKLFF. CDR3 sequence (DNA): TGCGCCAGCAGCTTGGGGGGAGCACCCGATGAAAAACTGTTTTTT.

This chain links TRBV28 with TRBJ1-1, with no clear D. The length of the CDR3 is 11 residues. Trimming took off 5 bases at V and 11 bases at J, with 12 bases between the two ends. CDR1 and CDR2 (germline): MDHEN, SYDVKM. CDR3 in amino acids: CASSDDWVAFF. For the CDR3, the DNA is TGTGCCAGCAGTGATGACTGGGTTGCTTTCTTT.